The 27 T cell receptor beta chains below come from one sample, sequenced in a study of long-term antiretroviral therapy in people with HIV. Assay version v3.0 of immunoSEQ was used, and it was run at survey level. Data came from immunoSEQ multiplex PCR; TCRdb stores just in-frame clones and leaves some out. The profile shows tens of thousands of clones, roughly nine tenths of them singletons. The sequences come from unsorted PBMCs, collected 3.1 years after starting antiretroviral therapy. The receptors were gathered from a man between 18 and 29 years old with HIV.

The rearrangement joins TRBV7-8 to TRBJ2-7; D may be TRBD2 (6 bases). Germline V gene sequence: CDR1 SGHVS, CDR2 FQNEAQ. Trimming took 2 bases from V and 4 from J, leaving 18 bases between them. CDR3 length: 16 residues. CDR3 sequence reads: CASSLHTGGVGYEQYF. The CDR3 nucleotides are TGTGCCAGCAGCTTACACACAGGAGGGGTGGGGTACGAGCAGTACTTC.

This clone appeared once. This chain connects TRBV6-4 to TRBJ2-3; D possibly corresponds to TRBD2 (7 bases). Per germline, CDR1 MRHNA and CDR2 SNTAGT. V lost 4 bases, J lost 5 bases, and 22 bases lay in between. There are 17 residues in the CDR3. CDR3 region: CASSGGGPHSVRDTQYF. The DNA for the CDR3 is TGTGCCAGCAGTGGGGGGGGGCCCCACAGCGTAAGAGATACGCAGTATTTT.

The chain has TRBV5-6 and TRBJ2-3, with D maybe TRBD1 (6 bases). Trimming pared 4 bases from V and 5 bases from J, leaving 23 bases between. The CDR3 length is 17 residues. Germline CDR1 is SGHDT and CDR2 is YYEEEE. CDR3: CASSLTQGMGFKDTQYF. Written as DNA, the CDR3 is TGTGCCAGCAGCCTGACACAGGGTATGGGGTTTAAAGATACGCAGTATTTT. Together with reference TRBV5-6 and TRBJ2-3, the CDR3 gives the full variable domain: DAGVTQSPTHLIKTRGQQVTLRCSPKSGHDTVSWYQQALGQGPQFIFQYYEEEERQRGNFPDRFSGHQFPNYSSELNVNALLLGDSALYLCASSLTQGMGFKDTQYFGPGTRLTVL.

The V and J genes are TRBV6-6 and TRBJ1-1; possible D gene TRBD1, 5 bases. Trimming left V 6 bases short and J 10 bases short, with 21 bases between. In germline, CDR1 is MNHNY, CDR2 SVGAGI (reference sequence). This CDR3 spans 14 amino acids. CDR3 sequence (DNA): TGTGCCAGCAGGGGCTCGGGGGATGTTGTAGTAGCTTTCTTT. Translation gives CASRGSGDVVVAFF.

This chain uses TRBV29-1 with TRBJ2-7; 11 bases are a match to TRBD2. CDR1 is SQVTM and CDR2 is ANQGSEA in the germline V gene. The J segment lost 3 bases and the V segment lost 6 bases, leaving 4 bases of the junction unmatched. This CDR3 spans 13 amino acids. The CDR3 nucleotides are TGCAGCGTGCATACTAGCGGGGGCTACGAGCAGTACTTC. It encodes CSVHTSGGYEQYF.

This chain links TRBV30 with TRBJ2-7; D gene unclear. Trimming stripped 2 bases from V and 0 bases from J, with 8 bases between. The CDR3 runs to 13 residues. Germline V gene sequence: CDR1 GTSNPN, CDR2 SVGIG (reference sequence). The CDR3 sequence: CAWSSPNSYEQYF. For the CDR3, the DNA is TGTGCCTGGAGTAGTCCGAACTCCTACGAGCAGTACTTC. The full variable domain, its missing parts supplied by reference TRBV30 and TRBJ2-7, is SQTIHQWPATLVQPVGSPLSLECTVEGTSNPNLYWYRQAAGRGLQLLFYSVGIGQISSEVPQNLSASRPQDRQFILSSKKLLLSDSGFYLCAWSSPNSYEQYFGPGTRLTVT.

This chain joins TRBV27 and TRBJ2-2, with no clear D. The CDR3 extends over 12 amino acids. The germline CDR1 and CDR2 sequences are MNHEY and SMNVEV (reference sequence). V was trimmed by 3 bases and J by 4 bases, leaving 3 bases between them. DNA of the CDR3: TGTGCCAGCAGTTTGCCCACCGGGGAGCTGTTTTTT. Its protein is CASSLPTGELFF.

The genes are TRBV19 and TRBJ2-7; 8 nucleotides match TRBD2. CDR1 LNHDA and CDR2 SQIVND come from the germline V gene (reference sequence). The trim removed 11 bases at V and 2 bases at J, leaving 17 bases unmatched. The CDR3 totals 16 residues. The CDR3 reads CAPLPWASGGPYEQYF. The CDR3 bases are TGTGCCCCCCTGCCCTGGGCGAGCGGGGGCCCCTACGAGCAGTACTTC.

The V call is TRBV4-1, the J call TRBJ2-7; 9 bases match TRBD1. The germline gives CDR1 MGHRA, CDR2 YSYEKL. The CDR3 is made up of 18 amino acids. J lost 1 base, V lost 0 bases, and 10 bases had no gene match. The CDR3 protein is CASSQDRLSGTGSYEQYF. The CDR3 DNA follows: TGCGCCAGCAGCCAAGATCGTCTTTCGGGGACAGGGTCCTACGAGCAGTACTTC.

The chain combines TRBV10-3 with TRBJ2-3, with D possibly matching TRBD2 (5 bases). In germline, CDR1 is ENHRY, CDR2 SYGVKD. With 4 bases removed from V and 6 bases from J, the gap between germline ends came to 14 bases. This CDR3 spans 14 amino acids. CDR3 sequence (DNA): TGTGCCATCAGTGGCAGCGGAGAGGTGGATACGCAGTATTTT. Its translation is CAISGSGEVDTQYF.

This clone was observed a single time. This chain uses TRBV5-8 with TRBJ1-5, with D maybe TRBD1 (5 bases). Looked up from germline, CDR1 is SGHTS and CDR2 is YDEGEE. This CDR3 comprises 16 residues. Trimming left V 4 bases short and J 5 bases short, with 19 bases between. The CDR3 DNA follows: TGTGCCAGCAGCCGCAAAGGCGGCAGGGTGGATCAGCCCCAGCATTTT. Its translation: CASSRKGGRVDQPQHF.

This rearrangement joins TRBV7-9 to TRBJ1-3, with TRBD1 as a possible D gene (5 bases). From germline, CDR1 is SEHNR and CDR2 FQNEAQ (reference sequence). The V end lost 9 bases, the J end lost 3 bases, and 18 bases lay between the germline ends. This CDR3 is 15 amino acids long. In DNA, the CDR3 is TGTGCCAGGGGGAGACTGGGGGGACGTGGAAACACCATATATTTT. This codes for CARGRLGGRGNTIYF.

The V call is TRBV7-9, the J call TRBJ1-4; D is unresolved. This CDR3 comprises 11 residues. Trimming removed 3 bases from V and 8 bases from J, with 4 bases in between. Germline V gene sequence: CDR1 SEHNR, CDR2 FQNEAQ (reference sequence). DNA of the CDR3: TGTGCCAGCAGCTTTGGAGAAAAACTGTTTTTT. Its protein is CASSFGEKLFF.

This clone was seen just once. This chain uses TRBV14 with TRBJ2-3; a weak D match, TRBD2 (6 bases). Trimming removed 2 bases from V and 2 bases from J, with 14 bases in between. Germline V gene data show CDR1 as SGHDN and CDR2 as FVKESK. The CDR3 covers 16 residues. CDR3 bases: TGTGCCAGCAGCCAAAGATCGGGACTTGACACAGATACGCAGTATTTT. Residues: CASSQRSGLDTDTQYF.

This sequence joins TRBV7-9 and TRBJ1-2; tentatively, D is TRBD1 (6 bases). The V gene's germline CDR1 is SEHNR and CDR2 FQNEAQ (reference sequence). V gave up 6 bases and J gave up 3 bases, with 8 bases separating them. The CDR3 spans 12 residues. CDR3 protein: CASRGGDYGYTF. CDR3 DNA: TGTGCCAGCAGAGGGGGGGACTATGGCTACACCTTC. The whole variable domain, filled in from reference TRBV7-9 and TRBJ1-2, reads DTGVSQNPRHKITKRGQNVTFRCDPISEHNRLYWYRQTLGQGPEFLTYFQNEAQLEKSRLLSDRFSAERPKGSFSTLEIQRTEQGDSAMYLCASRGGDYGYTFGSGTRLTVV.

CDR3: CASKVGIKPQHF. CDR3 coding DNA: TGTGCCAGCAAAGTCGGTATCAAGCCCCAGCATTTT. This chain joins TRBV28 and TRBJ1-5; D not resolved. This CDR3 spans 12 amino acids. V shed 7 bases and J shed 8 bases, with 12 bases lying between them. CDR1 and CDR2 from the germline V gene are MDHEN and SYDVKM.

This clone was recorded once. This chain connects TRBV13 to TRBJ1-5, with a weak D call TRBD1 (5 bases). This CDR3 region has 16 residues. Trimming cost V 3 bases and J 2 bases, with 14 bases left between them. Germline CDR1 and CDR2: PRHDT and FYEKMQ (reference sequence). CDR3 protein: CASSFQLEQGNQPQHF. CDR3 in DNA: TGTGCCAGCAGCTTTCAGTTGGAACAGGGCAATCAGCCCCAGCATTTT.

The CDR3 region has the DNA TGTGCCAGCAGCTTAGATGAGGTTTGGAACCAAGAGACCCAGTACTTC. This codes for CASSLDEVWNQETQYF. V and J are TRBV7-2 and TRBJ2-5, with no clear D. Trimming shortened V by 1 base and J by 0 bases, and 12 bases separated the two germline ends. CDR1 and CDR2 from the germline V gene are SGHTA and FQGNSA. The CDR3 is 16 amino acids.

The chain uses TRBV10-3 and TRBJ2-1; TRBD2 might be the D (5 bases). Germline lookup yields CDR1 ENHRY and CDR2 SYGVKD. The CDR3 runs 15 residues. Trimming pared 3 bases from V and 0 bases from J, leaving 9 bases between. CDR3 DNA sequence: TGTGCCATCAGTGACCCGGGAATCTCCTACAATGAGCAGTTCTTC. Translation: CAISDPGISYNEQFF.

The rearrangement uses TRBV7-9 and TRBJ2-7; no clear D. The CDR3 consists of 12 residues. The ends were cut back, 4 bases at V and 3 bases at J, with 7 bases in the middle. CDR1 and CDR2 from the germline V gene are SEHNR and FQNEAQ (reference sequence). CDR3 sequence reads: CASSSTDYEQYF. For the CDR3, the DNA is TGTGCCAGCAGCTCAACCGACTACGAGCAGTACTTC.

This clone occurred once. The CDR3 reads CASSRLMNTEAFF. The CDR3, as DNA: TGTGCCAGCAGCCGACTTATGAACACTGAAGCTTTCTTT. The chain employs TRBV11-3 and TRBJ1-1; D gene ambiguous. The germline gives CDR1 SGHNT, CDR2 YENEEA. Trimming pared 5 bases from V and 0 bases from J, leaving 7 bases between. The CDR3 runs to 13 residues.

The chain recombines TRBV28 with TRBJ2-1, with 9 bases fitting TRBD2. The CDR3 is 15 residues long. Trimming took 8 bases from V and 4 from J; bases not matched to a gene: 9. Looked up from germline, CDR1 is MDHEN and CDR2 is SYDVKM. The CDR3: CASLRGGGRYNEQFF. The CDR3 coding sequence is TGTGCCAGCCTGCGCGGGGGGGGCCGATACAATGAGCAGTTCTTC.

The V gene is TRBV7-3, the J gene TRBJ2-7; D is possibly TRBD1 or TRBD2 (5 bases each). Germline V CDR1 and CDR2: SGHTA, FQGTGA. This CDR3 is 15 amino acids long. Trimming shortened V by 6 bases and J by 6 bases, and 21 bases separated the two germline ends. This CDR3 reads CASRSNAGEGSEQYF. In DNA form, the CDR3 reads TGTGCCAGCAGAAGCAACGCCGGTGAGGGGAGCGAGCAGTACTTC. The full variable domain, with the rest looked up from reference TRBV7-3 and TRBJ2-7, is GAGVSQTPSNKVTEKGKYVELRCDPISGHTALYWYRQSLGQGPEFLIYFQGTGAADDSGLPNDRFFAVRPEGSVSTLKIQRTERGDSAVYLCASRSNAGEGSEQYFGPGTRLTVT.

V and J are TRBV5-6 and TRBJ2-6, with D possibly TRBD2 on 6 matching bases. Germline CDR1 is SGHDT and CDR2 is YYEEEE. The CDR3 is 15 amino acids. Between the trimmed V and J ends, which lost 2 bases and 2 bases, there was a span of 8 bases. CDR3: CASSLWGAGANVLTF. The CDR3 DNA reads as TGTGCCAGCAGCTTATGGGGGGCTGGGGCCAACGTCCTGACTTTC.

The chain uses TRBV7-2 and TRBJ2-1; D possibly corresponds to TRBD2 (5 bases). This CDR3 region has 13 residues. Germline CDR1 SGHTA, CDR2 FQGNSA. V lost 1 base and J 8 bases, leaving 9 bases between the germline ends. The CDR3 sequence: CASSLETRDEQFF. Here the CDR3 DNA reads TGTGCCAGCAGCTTAGAAACTAGGGATGAGCAGTTCTTC.

The chain has TRBV4-1 and TRBJ1-4, with D uncertain. The germline gives CDR1 MGHRA, CDR2 YSYEKL. The V and J ends lost 3 bases and 6 bases respectively, with 14 bases between them. The CDR3 extends over 15 amino acids. CDR3 sequence reads: CASSHPDTTHEKLFF. CDR3 nucleotides: TGCGCCAGCAGCCACCCAGACACCACCCATGAAAAACTGTTTTTT.

The gene calls are TRBV2 and TRBJ1-3; D remains ambiguous. The CDR3 is 16 amino acids. CDR1 is SNHLY, CDR2 FYNNEI, per germline. Trimming removed 5 bases from V and 0 bases from J, with 14 bases in between. For the CDR3, the DNA is TGTGCCAGCAGTCGGTCCTCGGGCTTCTCTGGAAACACCATATATTTT. This gives the protein CASSRSSGFSGNTIYF.